This T cell receptor (beta chain) was captured in a study of shared clonotypes between healthy human individuals. Overall study: Contributing individuals were a couple of females and three males aged 18 to 49.

Assay: immunoSEQ multiplex PCR; the TCRdb copy retains only in-frame clones and omits some. Found here are roughly 590,000 clones, around 95% of them singletons; the top ten hold over 0.09%. In the naive CD8 group, cells lacked CD45RO and were positively selected for CCR7, so terminally differentiated effector memory CD45RA+ cells were left out. The donors, healthy adults who were HIV-negative, had experienced no recent acute infections or vaccinations. The germline V gene has CDR1 SGHRS and CDR2 YFSETQ. V was trimmed by 0 bases and J by 3 bases, leaving 7 bases between them. This CDR3 contains 13 residues.

The clonotype comes from a woman aged 30 to 39 in good health. Sequences were obtained from naive CD8+ T cells sorted from blood. J is TRBJ2-7 and V is TRBV5-1, with unresolved D. This chain's CDR3 is CASSLGNSYEQYF. In DNA, the CDR3 is TGCGCCAGCAGCTTGGGTAACAGCTACGAGCAGTACTTC.